One sample yielded the 7 T cell receptor beta chains listed below, sequenced in a study of blood T cell repertoires in COVID-19 (dated by TCRdb to the early 2020s). Library preparation employed the immunoSEQ multiplex PCR assay. TCRdb carries this immuneACCESS record with in-frame sequences only. Its versions omit some clonotypes, under half of them owing to an unresolved V gene in the studies checked, with the rest unexplained. Present in this sample are a few hundred thousand clones, 90% of which were seen just once. Of the sample, approximately 4.5% is held by the ten largest clones. Sequencing was performed on PBMCs or T cells enriched from blood (not recorded which). All receptors derive from a woman younger than 35 with acute COVID-19.

The V and J genes are TRBV27 and TRBJ1-4, with D perhaps matching TRBD1 (6 bases). Germline CDR1 and CDR2: MNHEY and SMNVEV (reference sequence). The CDR3 extends over 13 amino acids. Trimming left V 8 bases short and J 4 bases short, with 11 bases between. This CDR3 is CASGGQNNEKLFF. CDR3 bases: TGTGCCAGCGGTGGACAGAATAATGAAAAACTGTTTTTT.

The genes are TRBV5-1 and TRBJ1-1, with D possibly being TRBD1 (5 bases). V lost 3 bases and J 1 base, leaving 10 bases between the germline ends. The germline gives CDR1 SGHRS, CDR2 YFSETQ. This CDR3 contains 14 residues. This CDR3 reads CASSWGLENTEAFF. Here the CDR3 DNA reads TGCGCCAGCAGCTGGGGACTGGAGAACACTGAAGCTTTCTTT.

The chain is built from TRBV9 and TRBJ2-2; TRBD1 matches 10 bases. J was trimmed by 3 bases and V by 0 bases; bases with no gene match: 2. Germline V gene data show CDR1 as SGDLS and CDR2 as YYNGEE. The CDR3 sequence is 16 residues long. The CDR3 bases are TGTGCCAGCAGCGTAGCTGGGACAGGGGACACCGGGGAGCTGTTTTTT. It encodes CASSVAGTGDTGELFF.

This clone occurred once. V gene TRBV5-4 combines with J gene TRBJ2-5, with D uncertain. Trimming left V 5 bases short and J 4 bases short, with 15 bases between. Germline lookup yields CDR1 SGHNT and CDR2 YYREEE (reference sequence). The CDR3 has 14 residues. The CDR3 loop is CASSFRTARETQYF. The CDR3 coding sequence is TGTGCCAGCAGTTTCCGAACAGCCAGAGAGACCCAGTACTTC. Full variable domain (remainder filled in from reference TRBV5-4 and TRBJ2-5): ETGVTQSPTHLIKTRGQQVTLRCSSQSGHNTVSWYQQALGQGPQFIFQYYREEENGRGNFPPRFSGLQFPNYSSELNVNALELDDSALYLCASSFRTARETQYFGPGTRLLVL.

This sequence joins TRBV24-1 and TRBJ1-4; 12 bases align to TRBD1. CDR3 length equals 16 residues. Unmatched junction bases numbered 6, after V lost 3 bases and J lost 8 bases. Per the germline V gene, CDR1 is KGHDR and CDR2 is SFDVKD. The CDR3 sequence is CATSDRGGTGGEKLFF. In DNA form, the CDR3 reads TGTGCCACCAGTGATCGAGGCGGGACAGGGGGCGAAAAACTGTTTTTT.

This rearrangement joins TRBV9 to TRBJ1-2; D possibly corresponds to TRBD1 (6 bases). The CDR3 is 16 residues long. Germline V gene data show CDR1 as SGDLS and CDR2 as YYNGEE. The V gene lost 5 bases and the J gene lost 7 bases, with 24 bases spanning the gap. CDR3 sequence reads: CASSKADSGFLGGYTF. The CDR3 nucleotides read TGTGCCAGCAGTAAGGCGGACAGTGGGTTTCTAGGTGGCTACACCTTC.

The chain links TRBV7-2 to TRBJ2-1; possibly TRBD2 for D (5 bases). V lost 1 base and J lost 4, with 11 bases in between. This CDR3 region has 15 residues. The V gene's germline CDR1 is SGHTA and CDR2 FQGNSA. In DNA form, the CDR3 reads TGTGCCAGCAGCTTAGTTACCGGGGTTTACAATGAGCAGTTCTTC. This sequence encodes CASSLVTGVYNEQFF.